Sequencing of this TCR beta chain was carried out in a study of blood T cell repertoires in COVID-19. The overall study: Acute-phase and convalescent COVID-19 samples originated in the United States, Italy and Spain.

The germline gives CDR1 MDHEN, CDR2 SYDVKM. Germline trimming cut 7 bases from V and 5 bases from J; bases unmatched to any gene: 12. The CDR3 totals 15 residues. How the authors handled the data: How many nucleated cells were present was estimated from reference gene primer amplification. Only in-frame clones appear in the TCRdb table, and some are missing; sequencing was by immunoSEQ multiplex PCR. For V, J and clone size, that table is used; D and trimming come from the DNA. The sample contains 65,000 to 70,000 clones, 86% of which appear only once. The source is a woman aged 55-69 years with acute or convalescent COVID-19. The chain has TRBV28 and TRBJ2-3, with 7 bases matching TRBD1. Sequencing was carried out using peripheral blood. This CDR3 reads CASNLPLTGVDTQYF. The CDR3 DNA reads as TGTGCCAGCAATCTGCCTCTTACAGGGGTAGATACGCAGTATTTT. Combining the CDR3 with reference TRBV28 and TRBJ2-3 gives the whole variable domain DVKVTQSSRYLVKRTGEKVFLECVQDMDHENMFWYRQDPGLGLRLIYFSYDVKMKEKGDIPEGYSVSREKKERFSLILESASTNQTSMYLCASNLPLTGVDTQYFGPGTRLTVL.